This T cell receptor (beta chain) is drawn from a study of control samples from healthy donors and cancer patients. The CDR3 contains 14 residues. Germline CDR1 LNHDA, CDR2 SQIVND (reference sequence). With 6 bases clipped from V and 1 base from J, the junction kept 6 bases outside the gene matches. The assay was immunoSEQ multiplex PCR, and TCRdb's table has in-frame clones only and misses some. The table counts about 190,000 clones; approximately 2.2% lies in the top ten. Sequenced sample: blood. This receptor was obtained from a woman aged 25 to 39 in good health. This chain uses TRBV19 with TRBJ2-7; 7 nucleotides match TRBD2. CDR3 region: CASRDLGGSYEQYF. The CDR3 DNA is TGTGCCAGTAGAGATCTGGGAGGGTCCTACGAGCAGTACTTC.